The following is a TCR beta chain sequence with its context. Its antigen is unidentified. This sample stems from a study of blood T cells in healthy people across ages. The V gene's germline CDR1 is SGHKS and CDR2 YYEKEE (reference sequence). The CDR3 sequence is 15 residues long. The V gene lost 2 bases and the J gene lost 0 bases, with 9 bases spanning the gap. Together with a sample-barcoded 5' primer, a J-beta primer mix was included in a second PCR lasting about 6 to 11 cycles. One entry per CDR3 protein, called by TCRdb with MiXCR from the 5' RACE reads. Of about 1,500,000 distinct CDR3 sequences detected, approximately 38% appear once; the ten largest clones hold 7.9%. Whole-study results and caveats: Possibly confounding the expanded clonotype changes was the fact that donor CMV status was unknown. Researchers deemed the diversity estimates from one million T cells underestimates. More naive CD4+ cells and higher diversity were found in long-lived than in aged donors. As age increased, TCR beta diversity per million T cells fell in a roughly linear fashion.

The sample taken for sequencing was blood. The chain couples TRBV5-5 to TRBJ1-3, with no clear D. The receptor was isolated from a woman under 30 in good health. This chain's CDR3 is CASSFQLSSGNTIYF. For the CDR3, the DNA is TGTGCCAGCAGCTTCCAGCTATCCTCTGGAAACACCATATATTTT.